What follows are 3 T cell receptor beta chains derived from one specimen sequenced in a study of breast tumors, draining lymph nodes, adjacent tissues. TCRdb processed the multiplex PCR reads anew with MiXCR; each CDR3 protein has one entry. The profile shows 200,000 to 300,000 distinct CDR3 sequences, about 33% of them singletons. The lymph nodes were axillary draining lymph nodes from breast cancer patients. The sample taken for sequencing was axillary lymph node tissue. The receptors were gathered from a female donor with breast cancer. Some clones in this sample may be carry-over from other donors' samples.

The chain combines TRBV20-1 with TRBJ1-5, with D unclear. This CDR3 comprises 14 residues. Trimming pared 5 bases from V and 4 bases from J, leaving 15 bases between. Germline-derived CDR1 and CDR2 are DFQATT and SNEGSKA (reference sequence). CDR3 coding DNA: TGCAGTGCTGATGACGGGGTAGCTAATCAGCCCCAGCATTTT. Its protein is CSADDGVANQPQHF.

This clonotype was observed many times. J is TRBJ2-7 and V is TRBV20-1; the D is unclear. There are 15 residues in the CDR3. Trimming pared 5 bases from V and 4 bases from J, leaving 21 bases between. CDR1 and CDR2 from the germline V gene are DFQATT and SNEGSKA (reference sequence). The CDR3 region is CSAADSGRSDYEQYF. CDR3 DNA sequence: TGCAGTGCTGCTGACTCCGGTCGAAGCGATTACGAGCAGTACTTC.

The chain carries TRBV16 and TRBJ1-2, with 8 bases that match TRBD1. The trim removed 4 bases at V and 12 bases at J, leaving 7 bases unmatched. The germline V gene encodes CDR1 KGHSY and CDR2 FQNENV. The CDR3 runs 12 residues. This chain's CDR3 is CASSRTGTVDTF. For the CDR3, the DNA is TGTGCCAGCAGCCGGACAGGGACCGTGGACACCTTC. The whole variable domain, remainder taken from reference TRBV16 and TRBJ1-2, is GEEVAQTPKHLVRGEGQKAKLYCAPIKGHSYVFWYQQVLKNEFKFLISFQNENVFDETGMPKERFSAKCLPNSPCSLEIQATKLEDSAVYFCASSRTGTVDTFGSGTRLTVV.